This paragraph reports one T cell receptor beta chain. Its antigen is unidentified. The sample belongs to a study of shared clonotypes between healthy human individuals. The CDR3 is 13 amino acids. Germline V gives CDR1 LGHNT, CDR2 FRNRAP. The V end was cut by 6 bases, the J end by 13 bases, with 19 bases between. Here immunoSEQ multiplex PCR was the method, and the copy in TCRdb shows in-frame clones only, minus some. The table has about 2.4 million clones, 90% to 95% seen once; the top ten hold approximately 0.37%. Notes on the study in general: Generally, naive subsets (rather than memory subsets) showed larger estimated richness.

This TCR was recovered from a man between 18 and 35 years old in good health. Some clones in this sample may be carry-over from other donors' samples. V gene TRBV12-5 combines with J gene TRBJ2-1, with D perhaps TRBD1 (6 bases). The specimen was naive CD4+ T cells from PBMCs. Documented subset: CD45RA+ positively selected. CDR3 sequence (DNA): TGTGCTAGTGGCTTCGCAAGGGACACCCGTCAGTTCTTC. Protein sequence: CASGFARDTRQFF.